The clone carrying this TCR beta chain has a single count. These data belong to a study of control samples from healthy donors and cancer patients. The data were produced by immunoSEQ multiplex PCR, yet TCRdb's version contains in-frame clones alone and is incomplete. Altogether roughly 99,000 clones are present, around 80% being singletons, with the ten largest covering approximately 2%. The CDR3 sequence is 16 residues long. CDR1 and CDR2 (germline): SQVTM, ANQGSEA. Trimming cost V 5 bases and J 1 base, with 20 bases left between them. The V gene is TRBV29-1, the J gene TRBJ2-5; tentative D call: TRBD2 (6 bases). Sequenced: blood. The TCR was taken from a man aged 55-75 years in good health. The CDR3 is CSVSTYGGGAQETQYF. The CDR3 DNA sequence: TGCAGCGTTTCCACATACGGTGGAGGGGCCCAAGAGACCCAGTACTTC.